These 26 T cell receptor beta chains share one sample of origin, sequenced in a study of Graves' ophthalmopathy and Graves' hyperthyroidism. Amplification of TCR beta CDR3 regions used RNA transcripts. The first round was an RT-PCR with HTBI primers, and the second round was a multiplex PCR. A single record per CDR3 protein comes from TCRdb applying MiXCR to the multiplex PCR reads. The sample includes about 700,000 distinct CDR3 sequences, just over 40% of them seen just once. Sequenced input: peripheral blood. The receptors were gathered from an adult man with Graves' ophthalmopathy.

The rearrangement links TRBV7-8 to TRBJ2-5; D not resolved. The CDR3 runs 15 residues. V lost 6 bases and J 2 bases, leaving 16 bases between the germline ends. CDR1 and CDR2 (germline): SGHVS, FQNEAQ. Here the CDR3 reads CASSPTLSRQETQYF. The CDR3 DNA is TGTGCCAGCAGTCCTACCCTGTCGCGGCAAGAGACCCAGTACTTC. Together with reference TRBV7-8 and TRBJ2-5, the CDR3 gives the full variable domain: GAGVSQSPRYKVAKRGQDVALRCDPISGHVSLFWYQQALGQGPEFLTYFQNEAQLDKSGLPSDRFFAERPEGSVSTLKIQRTQQEDSAVYLCASSPTLSRQETQYFGPGTRLLVL.

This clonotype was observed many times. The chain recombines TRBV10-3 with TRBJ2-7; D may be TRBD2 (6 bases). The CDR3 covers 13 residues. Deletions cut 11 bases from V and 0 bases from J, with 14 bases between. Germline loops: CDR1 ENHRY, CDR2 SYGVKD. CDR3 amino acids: CASVSGDSYEQYF. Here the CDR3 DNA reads TGTGCCTCAGTGTCGGGGGACTCCTACGAGCAGTACTTC.

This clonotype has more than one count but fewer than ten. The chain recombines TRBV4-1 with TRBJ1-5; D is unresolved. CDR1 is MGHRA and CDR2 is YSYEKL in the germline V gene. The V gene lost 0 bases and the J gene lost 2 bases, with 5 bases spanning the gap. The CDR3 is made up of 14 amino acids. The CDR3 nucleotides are TGCGCCAGCAGCCAAGAGCTCGGCAATCAGCCCCAGCATTTT. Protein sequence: CASSQELGNQPQHF.

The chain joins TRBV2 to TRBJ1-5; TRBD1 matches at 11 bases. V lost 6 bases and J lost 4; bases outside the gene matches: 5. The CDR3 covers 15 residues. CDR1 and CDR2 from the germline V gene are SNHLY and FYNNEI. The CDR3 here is CASRWGTGGNQPQHF. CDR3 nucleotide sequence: TGTGCCAGCAGGTGGGGGACAGGGGGAAATCAGCCCCAGCATTTT.

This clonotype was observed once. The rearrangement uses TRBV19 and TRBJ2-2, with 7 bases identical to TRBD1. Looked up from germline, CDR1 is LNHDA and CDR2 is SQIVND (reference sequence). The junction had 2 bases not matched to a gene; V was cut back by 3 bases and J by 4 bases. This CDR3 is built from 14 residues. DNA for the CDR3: TGTGCCAGTAGTATGACAGGGCCCACCGGGGAGCTGTTTTTT. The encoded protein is CASSMTGPTGELFF.

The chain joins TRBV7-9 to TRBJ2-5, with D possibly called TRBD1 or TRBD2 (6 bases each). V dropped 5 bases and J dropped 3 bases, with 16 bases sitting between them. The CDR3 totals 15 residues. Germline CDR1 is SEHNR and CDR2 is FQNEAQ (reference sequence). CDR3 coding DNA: TGTGCCAGCAGCATAGAGGGGGGAACAGAAGAGACCCAGTACTTC. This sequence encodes CASSIEGGTEETQYF.

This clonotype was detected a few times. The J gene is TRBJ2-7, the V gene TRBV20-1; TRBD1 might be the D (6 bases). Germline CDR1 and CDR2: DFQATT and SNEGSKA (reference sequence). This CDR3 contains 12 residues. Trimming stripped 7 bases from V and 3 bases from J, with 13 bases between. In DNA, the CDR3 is TGCAGTGTTCCGGACAGATTCTACGAGCAGTACTTC. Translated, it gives CSVPDRFYEQYF.

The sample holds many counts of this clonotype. The CDR3 DNA reads as TGTGCCAGCAGTCATCATCATATGGCCAAATACCAAGAGACCCAGTACTTC. This encodes CASSHHHMAKYQETQYF. The J gene is TRBJ2-5, the V gene TRBV5-5; D call uncertain. Deletions cut 5 bases from V and 0 bases from J, with 20 bases between. The germline V gene encodes CDR1 SGHKS and CDR2 YYEKEE (reference sequence). The CDR3 is made up of 17 amino acids.

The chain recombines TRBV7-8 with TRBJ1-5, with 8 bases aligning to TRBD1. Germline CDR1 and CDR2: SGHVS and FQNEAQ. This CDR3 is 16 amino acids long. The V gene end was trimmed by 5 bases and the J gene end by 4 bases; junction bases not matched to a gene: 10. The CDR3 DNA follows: TGTGCCAGCAGCCCGTATGGACAGGGAGAGAATCAGCCCCAGCATTTT. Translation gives CASSPYGQGENQPQHF.

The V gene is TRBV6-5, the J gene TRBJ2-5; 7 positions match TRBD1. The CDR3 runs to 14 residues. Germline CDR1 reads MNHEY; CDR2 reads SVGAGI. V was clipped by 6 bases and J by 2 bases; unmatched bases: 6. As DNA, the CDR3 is TGTGCCAGCAGATACGGGACAGCACAAGAGACCCAGTACTTC. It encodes CASRYGTAQETQYF.

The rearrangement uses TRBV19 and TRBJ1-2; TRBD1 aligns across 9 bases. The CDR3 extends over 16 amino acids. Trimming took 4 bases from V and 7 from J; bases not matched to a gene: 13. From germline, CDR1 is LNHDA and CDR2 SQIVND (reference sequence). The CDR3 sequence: CASSTGTGRRDSGYTF. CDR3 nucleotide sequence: TGTGCCAGTAGTACCGGGACAGGGAGAAGGGATAGTGGCTACACCTTC.

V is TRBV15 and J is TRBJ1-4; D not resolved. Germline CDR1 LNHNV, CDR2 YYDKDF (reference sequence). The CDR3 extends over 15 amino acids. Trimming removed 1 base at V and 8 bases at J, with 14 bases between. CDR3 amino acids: CATSRVGGIYEKLFF. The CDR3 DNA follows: TGTGCCACCAGCAGAGTGGGAGGGATCTACGAAAAACTGTTTTTT. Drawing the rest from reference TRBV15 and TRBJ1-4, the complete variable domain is DAMVIQNPRYQVTQFGKPVTLSCSQTLNHNVMYWYQQKSSQAPKLLFHYYDKDFNNEADTPDNFQSRRPNTSFCFLDIRSPGLGDTAMYLCATSRVGGIYEKLFFGSGTQLSVL.

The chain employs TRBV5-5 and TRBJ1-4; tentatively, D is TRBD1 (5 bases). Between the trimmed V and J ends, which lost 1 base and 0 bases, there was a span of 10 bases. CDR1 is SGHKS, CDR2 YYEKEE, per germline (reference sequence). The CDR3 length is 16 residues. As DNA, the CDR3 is TGTGCCAGCAGCTTGCTGGGGGAAGCAACTAATGAAAAACTGTTTTTT. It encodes CASSLLGEATNEKLFF. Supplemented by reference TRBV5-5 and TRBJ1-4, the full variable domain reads DAGVTQSPTHLIKTRGQQVTLRCSPISGHKSVSWYQQVLGQGPQFIFQYYEKEERGRGNFPDRFSARQFPNYSSELNVNALLLGDSALYLCASSLLGEATNEKLFFGSGTQLSVL.

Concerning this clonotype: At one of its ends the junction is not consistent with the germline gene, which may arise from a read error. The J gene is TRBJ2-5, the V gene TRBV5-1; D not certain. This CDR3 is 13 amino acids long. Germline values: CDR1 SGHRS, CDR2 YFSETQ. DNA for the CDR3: TGCGCCAGCAGCCCCGGATCTCAAGGGACCCAGTACTTC. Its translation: CASSPGSQGTQYF.

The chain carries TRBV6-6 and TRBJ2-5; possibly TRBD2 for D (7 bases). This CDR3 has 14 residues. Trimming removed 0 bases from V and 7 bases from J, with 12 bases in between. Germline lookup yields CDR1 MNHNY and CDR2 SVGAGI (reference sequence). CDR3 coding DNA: TGTGCCAGCAGTTACTCAGGGGGGGGAGGGACCCAGTACTTC. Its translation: CASSYSGGGGTQYF.

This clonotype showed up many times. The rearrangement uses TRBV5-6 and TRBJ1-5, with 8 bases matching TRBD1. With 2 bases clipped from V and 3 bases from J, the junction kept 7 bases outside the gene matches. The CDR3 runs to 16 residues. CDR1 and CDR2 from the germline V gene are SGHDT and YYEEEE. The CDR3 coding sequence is TGTGCCAGCAGCTTAAGGACAGGGAGTGTCAATCAGCCCCAGCATTTT. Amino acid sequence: CASSLRTGSVNQPQHF.

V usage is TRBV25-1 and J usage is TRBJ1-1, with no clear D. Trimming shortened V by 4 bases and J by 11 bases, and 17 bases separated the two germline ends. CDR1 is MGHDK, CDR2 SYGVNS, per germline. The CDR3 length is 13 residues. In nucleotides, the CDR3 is TGTGCCAGCAGTGCGTCTCTCGGCAAATTGGCTTTCTTT. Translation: CASSASLGKLAFF.

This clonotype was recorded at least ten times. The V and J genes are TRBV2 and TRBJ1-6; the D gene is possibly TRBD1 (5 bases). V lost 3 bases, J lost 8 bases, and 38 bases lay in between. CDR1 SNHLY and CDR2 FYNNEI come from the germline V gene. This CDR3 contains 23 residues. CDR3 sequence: CASSEPKRWTTGQPTHEHSPLHF. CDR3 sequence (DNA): TGTGCCAGCAGTGAGCCTAAGCGTTGGACAACCGGCCAGCCGACCCACGAGCATTCACCCCTCCACTTT.

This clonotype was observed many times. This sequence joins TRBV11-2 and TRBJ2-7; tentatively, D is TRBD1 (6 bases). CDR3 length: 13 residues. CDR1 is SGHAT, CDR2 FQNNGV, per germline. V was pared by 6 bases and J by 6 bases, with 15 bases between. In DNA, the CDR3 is TGTGCCAGCAGGCAAGGGGGAGATCGCGAGCAGTACTTC. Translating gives CASRQGGDREQYF.

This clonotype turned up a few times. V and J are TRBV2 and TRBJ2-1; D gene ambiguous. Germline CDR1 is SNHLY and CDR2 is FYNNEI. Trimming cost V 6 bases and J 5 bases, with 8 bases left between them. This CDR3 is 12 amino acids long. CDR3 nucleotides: TGTGCCAGCAGGGACGGAAACAATGAGCAGTTCTTC. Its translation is CASRDGNNEQFF.

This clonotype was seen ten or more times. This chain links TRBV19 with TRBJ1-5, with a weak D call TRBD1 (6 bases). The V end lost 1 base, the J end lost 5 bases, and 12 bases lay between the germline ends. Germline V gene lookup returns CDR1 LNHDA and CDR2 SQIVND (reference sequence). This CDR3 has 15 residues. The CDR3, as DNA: TGTGCCAGTAGTATAGTAGCAGGGGCGGATCAGCCCCAGCATTTT. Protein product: CASSIVAGADQPQHF.

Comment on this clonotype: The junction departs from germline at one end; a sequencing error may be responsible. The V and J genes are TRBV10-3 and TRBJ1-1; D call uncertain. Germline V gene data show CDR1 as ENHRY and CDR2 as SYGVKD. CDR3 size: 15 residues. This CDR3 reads CASSEGLVRQTEAFF. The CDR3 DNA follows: TGTGCCAGCAGTGAAGGGCTAGTACGTCAGACTGAAGCTTTCTTT.

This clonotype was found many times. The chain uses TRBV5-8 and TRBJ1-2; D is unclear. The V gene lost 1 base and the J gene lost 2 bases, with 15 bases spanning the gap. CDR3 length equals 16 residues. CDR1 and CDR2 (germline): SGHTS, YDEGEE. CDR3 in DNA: TGTGCCAGCAGCTTGTGGTCTCACTGGGGAAACTATGGCTACACCTTC. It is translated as CASSLWSHWGNYGYTF.

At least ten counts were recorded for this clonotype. The CDR3 region has the DNA TGCGCCAGCAGCCCACTGGACCTATACGAGCAGTACTTC. Encoded protein: CASSPLDLYEQYF. The rearrangement joins TRBV5-1 to TRBJ2-7; D is unclear. Germline CDR1 is SGHRS and CDR2 is YFSETQ. Trimming shortened V by 4 bases and J by 4 bases, and 12 bases separated the two germline ends. CDR3 size: 13 residues.

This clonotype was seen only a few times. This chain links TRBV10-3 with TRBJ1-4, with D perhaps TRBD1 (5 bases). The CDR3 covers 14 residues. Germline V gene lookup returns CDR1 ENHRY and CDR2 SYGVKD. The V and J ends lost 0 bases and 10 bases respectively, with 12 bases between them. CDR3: CAISESMGRTKLFF. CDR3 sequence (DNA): TGTGCCATCAGTGAGTCGATGGGACGGACAAAACTGTTTTTT.

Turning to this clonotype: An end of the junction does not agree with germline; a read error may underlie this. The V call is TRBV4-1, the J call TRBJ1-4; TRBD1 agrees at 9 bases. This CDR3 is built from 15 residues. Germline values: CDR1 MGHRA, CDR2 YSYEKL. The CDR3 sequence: CASSVTGTGSEKLFF. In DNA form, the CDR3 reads TGTGCCAGCAGCGTAACCGGGACAGGGAGCGAAAAACTGTTTTTT.